These T cell receptor beta chains were read from a single sample in a study of cytomegalovirus exposure and HLA in healthy donors. Libraries were prepared by immunoSEQ multiplex PCR; TCRdb keeps only in-frame clonotypes and omits some of them. This table holds 50,000 to 65,000 clones, 82% found once. Sequencing input: PBMCs. Every receptor here comes from a woman under 30 in good health and CMV-seronegative. CDR3s include the opening cysteine and the closing phenylalanine or tryptophan. D genes are given only for firm matches. Clone size is given for some rows only: seen once, a few or many times, or a class if the clone is expanded.

size: once; V: TRBV6-5; J: TRBJ1-2; D: NA; CDR3: CASSPGGGAYGYTF; DNA: TGTGCCAGCAGCCCCGGGGGGGGCGCCTATGGCTACACCTTC
size: once; V: TRBV9; J: TRBJ2-3; D: NA; CDR3: CASSVRVTPTDTQYF; DNA: TGTGCCAGCAGCGTCCGGGTGACCCCCACAGATACGCAGTATTTT
size: NA; V: TRBV11-2; J: TRBJ1-2; D: NA; CDR3: CASSLLSYGYTF; DNA: TGTGCCAGCAGCCTCCTATCCTATGGCTACACCTTC
size: NA; V: TRBV4-1; J: TRBJ1-1; D: TRBD1; CDR3: CASTQDRGLTEAFF; DNA: TGCGCCAGCACGCAGGACAGGGGGCTGACTGAAGCTTTCTTT
size: NA; V: TRBV30; J: TRBJ2-2; D: TRBD1; CDR3: CACNRDGTGYGELFF; DNA: TGTGCCTGTAACCGGGATGGGACAGGGTACGGGGAGCTGTTTTTT
size: NA; V: TRBV19; J: TRBJ2-7; D: NA; CDR3: CASSASTVSYEQYF; DNA: TGTGCCAGTAGTGCTTCGACAGTTTCCTACGAGCAGTACTTC
size: NA; V: TRBV4-1; J: TRBJ1-1; D: TRBD1; CDR3: CASSPGQGAALNTEAFF; DNA: TGCGCCAGCAGCCCAGGACAGGGGGCCGCCTTGAACACTGAAGCTTTCTTT
size: once; V: TRBV10-1; J: TRBJ2-3; D: NA; CDR3: CASSESIPDTQYF; DNA: TGCGCCAGCAGTGAGTCTATCCCAGATACGCAGTATTTT
size: NA; V: TRBV11-3; J: TRBJ1-1; D: TRBD1; CDR3: CASSPGTGRDTEAFF; DNA: TGTGCCAGCAGCCCAGGGACAGGGAGGGACACTGAAGCTTTCTTT
size: NA; V: TRBV14; J: TRBJ2-1; D: NA; CDR3: CASSRKTGWLVNEQFF; DNA: TGTGCCAGCAGCCGAAAAACAGGGTGGCTAGTTAATGAGCAGTTCTTC
size: NA; V: TRBV19; J: TRBJ1-1; D: NA; CDR3: CASSHLTGLGVLNTEAFF; DNA: TGTGCCAGTAGCCACCTTACAGGGTTGGGGGTCCTCAACACTGAAGCTTTCTTT